The 3 T cell receptor beta chains in this list originate from one sample, sequenced in a study of cytomegalovirus exposure and HLA in healthy donors. Vbeta (60) and Jbeta (13) primers were used in the PCR. TCRdb's copy holds only in-frame clones and misses some; the assay was immunoSEQ multiplex PCR. The repertoire has 150,000 to 200,000 clones, 70% to 85% of them found once; the top ten carry under 2.5%. The sequenced sample was PBMCs. The receptor set was obtained from a man aged 35 to 55 in good health and CMV-seronegative.

This chain links TRBV19 with TRBJ2-3, with D perhaps TRBD2 (5 bases). The ends were cut back, 10 bases at V and 1 base at J, with 15 bases in the middle. CDR3 length equals 14 residues. Per the germline V gene, CDR1 is LNHDA and CDR2 is SQIVND (reference sequence). The CDR3: CATRAVGGTDTQYF. DNA for the CDR3: TGTGCCACCAGAGCGGTGGGAGGCACAGATACGCAGTATTTT.

This clone turned up a few times. The V and J genes are TRBV11-2 and TRBJ2-7; D perhaps matches TRBD2 (6 bases). Between the trimmed V and J ends, which lost 1 base and 4 bases, there was a span of 11 bases. The CDR3 is 14 residues long. Germline V lookup: CDR1 SGHAT, CDR2 FQNNGV. CDR3 in amino acids: CASSLAGGRYEQYF. In nucleotides, the CDR3 is TGTGCCAGCAGCTTAGCCGGGGGACGGTACGAGCAGTACTTC.

The rearrangement links TRBV29-1 to TRBJ2-3; a possible D gene is TRBD1 (6 bases). The germline gives CDR1 SQVTM, CDR2 ANQGSEA. This CDR3 has 16 amino acids. V gave up 0 bases and J gave up 3 bases, with 16 bases separating them. DNA of the CDR3: TGCAGCGTTGAAGAAGGCAGGGGAGAGAGTACAGATACGCAGTATTTT. This translates into CSVEEGRGESTDTQYF.